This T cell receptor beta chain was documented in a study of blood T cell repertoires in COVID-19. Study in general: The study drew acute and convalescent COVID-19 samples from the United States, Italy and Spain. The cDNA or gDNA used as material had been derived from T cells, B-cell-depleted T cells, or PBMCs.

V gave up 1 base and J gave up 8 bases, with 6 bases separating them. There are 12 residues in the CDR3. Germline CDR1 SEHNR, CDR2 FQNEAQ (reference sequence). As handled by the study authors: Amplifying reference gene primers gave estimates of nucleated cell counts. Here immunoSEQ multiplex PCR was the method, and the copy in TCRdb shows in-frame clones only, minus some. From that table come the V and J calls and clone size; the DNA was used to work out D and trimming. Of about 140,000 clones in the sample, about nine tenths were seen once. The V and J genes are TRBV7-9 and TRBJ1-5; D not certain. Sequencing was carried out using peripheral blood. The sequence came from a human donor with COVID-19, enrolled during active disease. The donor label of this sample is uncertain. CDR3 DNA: TGTGCCAGCAGCTTAGAAGGAGAGCCCCAGCATTTT. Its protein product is CASSLEGEPQHF.